The sequence of this TCR beta chain was determined in a study of siplizumab effects on memory and regulatory T cells. Whole-study findings and limits: Many proliferating CD4+ or CD8+ clones remained unclassified. Roughly 75-95% of them could not be assigned either a naive or a memory phenotype. Siplizumab significantly decreased alloreactive sequences from unstimulated CD4+ memory cells. The alloresponse seemed to draw substantially on naive T cells, which appeared more diverse than memory cells.

Trimming cost V 0 bases and J 7 bases, with 1 base left between them. Per the germline V gene, CDR1 is SGHTS and CDR2 is YDEGEE. The length of the CDR3 is 10 residues. As to this clone: Its cognate antigen is unknown.

Assays were performed on roughly 10^5 TCR templates per sample. Sequencing was performed with immunoSEQ multiplex PCR; in TCRdb, only in-frame clones are kept and a portion is missing. This sample has 85,000 to 130,000 clones, with over 85% found just once. The specimen sequenced was Tregs sorted from blood. The chain combines TRBV5-8 with TRBJ2-5; D gene ambiguous. The TCR originated in a human donor in good health. The CDR3 region is CASSLATQYF. The CDR3 DNA sequence: TGTGCCAGCAGCTTGGCGACCCAGTACTTC.